This TCR beta chain was recorded in a study of regulatory T cells in long-lasting Graves disease. Time point defined: persistent/refractory GD, antithyroid drugs over 5 years with positive TRAb. With RNA extracted from PBMCs as input, the TCR library was made. To make TCR beta libraries, researchers used iRepertoire HTBI primers and Arm-PCR of CDR3 regions. In the original processing: Across samples, 62 TRBV and roughly 13 TRBJ segments were found. TCRdb re-called the multiplex PCR reads through MiXCR, storing one row per CDR3 protein. What appears here as the V and J calls and clone size reflects TCRdb's work, not the paper's. The sample gives 400,000 to 500,000 distinct CDR3 sequences, approximately 23% of which show up once; roughly 13% is in the top ten. Germline V gene sequence: CDR1 MNHEY, CDR2 SVGAGI. CDR3 length: 14 residues. The V end lost 2 bases, the J end lost 4 bases, and 9 bases lay between the germline ends.

This clonotype was obtained from a female donor with Graves disease. The rearrangement links TRBV6-5 to TRBJ1-5, with D possibly being TRBD1 (6 bases). Sequencing used peripheral blood mononuclear cells (PBMCs), obtained when the disease was refractory, from a patient treated with antithyroid drugs. The CDR3 sequence is CASSYRGLNQPQHF. The CDR3, as DNA: TGTGCCAGCAGTTACAGGGGGTTAAATCAGCCCCAGCATTTT.